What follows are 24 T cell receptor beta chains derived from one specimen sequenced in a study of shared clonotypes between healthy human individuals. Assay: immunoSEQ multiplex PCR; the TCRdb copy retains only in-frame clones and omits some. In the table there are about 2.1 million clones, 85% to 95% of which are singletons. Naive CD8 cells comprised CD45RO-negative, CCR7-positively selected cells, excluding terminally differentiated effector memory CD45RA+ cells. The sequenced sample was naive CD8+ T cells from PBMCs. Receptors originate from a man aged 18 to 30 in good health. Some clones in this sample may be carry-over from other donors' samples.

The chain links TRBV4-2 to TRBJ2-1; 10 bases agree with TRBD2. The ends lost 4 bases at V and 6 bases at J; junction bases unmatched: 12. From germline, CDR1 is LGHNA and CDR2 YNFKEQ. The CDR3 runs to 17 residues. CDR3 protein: CASSPPTLAGALNEQFF. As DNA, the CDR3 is TGTGCCAGCAGCCCTCCAACCCTAGCGGGGGCACTCAATGAGCAGTTCTTC.

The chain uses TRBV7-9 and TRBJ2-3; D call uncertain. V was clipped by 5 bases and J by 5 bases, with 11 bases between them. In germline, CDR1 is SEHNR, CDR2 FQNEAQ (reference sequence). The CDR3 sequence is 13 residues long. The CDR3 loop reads CASSPRVKDTQYF. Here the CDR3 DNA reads TGTGCCAGCAGCCCACGGGTCAAAGATACGCAGTATTTT.

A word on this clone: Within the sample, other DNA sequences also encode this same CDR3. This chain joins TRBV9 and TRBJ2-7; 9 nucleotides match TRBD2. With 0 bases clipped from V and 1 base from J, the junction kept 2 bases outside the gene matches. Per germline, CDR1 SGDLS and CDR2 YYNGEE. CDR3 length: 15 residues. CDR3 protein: CASSVGGRGSYEQYF. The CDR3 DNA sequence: TGTGCCAGCAGCGTAGGCGGGAGGGGGTCCTACGAGCAGTACTTC. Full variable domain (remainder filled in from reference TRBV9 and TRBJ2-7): DSGVTQTPKHLITATGQRVTLRCSPRSGDLSVYWYQQSLDQGLQFLIQYYNGEERAKGNILERFSAQQFPDLHSELNLSSLELGDSALYFCASSVGGRGSYEQYFGPGTRLTVT.

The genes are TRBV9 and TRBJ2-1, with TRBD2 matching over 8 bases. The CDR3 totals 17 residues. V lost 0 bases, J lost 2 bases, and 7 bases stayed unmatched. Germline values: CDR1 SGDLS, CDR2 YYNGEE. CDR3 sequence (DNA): TGTGCCAGCAGCGTAGATCATCCAGCGGGAGCCTACAATGAGCAGTTCTTC. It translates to CASSVDHPAGAYNEQFF. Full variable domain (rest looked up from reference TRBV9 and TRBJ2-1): DSGVTQTPKHLITATGQRVTLRCSPRSGDLSVYWYQQSLDQGLQFLIQYYNGEERAKGNILERFSAQQFPDLHSELNLSSLELGDSALYFCASSVDHPAGAYNEQFFGPGTRLTVL.

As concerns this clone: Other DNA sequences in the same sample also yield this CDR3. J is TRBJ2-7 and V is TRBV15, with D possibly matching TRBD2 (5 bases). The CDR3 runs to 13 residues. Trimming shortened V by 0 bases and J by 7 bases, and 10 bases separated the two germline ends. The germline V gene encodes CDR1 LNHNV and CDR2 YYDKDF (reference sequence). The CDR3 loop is CATSRDRRTEQYF. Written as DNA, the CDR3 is TGTGCCACCAGCAGAGATCGCAGGACTGAGCAGTACTTC.

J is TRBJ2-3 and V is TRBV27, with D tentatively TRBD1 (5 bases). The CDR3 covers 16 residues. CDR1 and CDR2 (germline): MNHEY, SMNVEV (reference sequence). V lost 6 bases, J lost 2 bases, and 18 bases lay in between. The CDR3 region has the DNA TGTGCCAGCAGCCGTGGTTTGGCCAGGGACACAGATACGCAGTATTTT. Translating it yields CASSRGLARDTDTQYF.

This CDR3 is CASSIAGTLGGEQYF. Here the CDR3 DNA reads TGTGCCAGCAGTATTGCCGGGACCCTCGGAGGCGAGCAGTACTTC. This chain links TRBV28 with TRBJ2-7; possibly TRBD1 or TRBD2 for D (5 bases each). CDR1 MDHEN and CDR2 SYDVKM come from the germline V gene. The V end was cut by 5 bases, the J end by 6 bases, with 20 bases between. The CDR3 is 15 amino acids. Drawing the rest from reference TRBV28 and TRBJ2-7, the complete variable domain is DVKVTQSSRYLVKRTGEKVFLECVQDMDHENMFWYRQDPGLGLRLIYFSYDVKMKEKGDIPEGYSVSREKKERFSLILESASTNQTSMYLCASSIAGTLGGEQYFGPGTRLTVT.

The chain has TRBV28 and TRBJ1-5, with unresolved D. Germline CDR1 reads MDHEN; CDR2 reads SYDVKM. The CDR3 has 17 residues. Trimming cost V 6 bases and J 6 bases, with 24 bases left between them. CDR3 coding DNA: TGTGCCAGCAGCCCAACGCGGGGTGGGTTTTTCGGTCAGCCCCAGCATTTT. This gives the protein CASSPTRGGFFGQPQHF.

CDR3 loop: CASSPGPRTDYGYTF. The DNA for the CDR3 is TGCGCCAGCAGCCCCGGACCCCGGACGGACTATGGCTACACCTTC. This rearrangement joins TRBV5-1 to TRBJ1-2; D gene unclear. The germline gives CDR1 SGHRS, CDR2 YFSETQ. V was cut by 4 bases and J by 3 bases, with 16 bases left in between. The CDR3 length is 15 residues.

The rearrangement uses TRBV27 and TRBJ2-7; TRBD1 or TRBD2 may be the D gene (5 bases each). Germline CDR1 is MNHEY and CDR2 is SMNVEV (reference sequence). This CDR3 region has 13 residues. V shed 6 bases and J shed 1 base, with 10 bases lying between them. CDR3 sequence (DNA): TGTGCCAGCAGCAGAGAGGGGTCCTACGAGCAGTACTTC. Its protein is CASSREGSYEQYF.

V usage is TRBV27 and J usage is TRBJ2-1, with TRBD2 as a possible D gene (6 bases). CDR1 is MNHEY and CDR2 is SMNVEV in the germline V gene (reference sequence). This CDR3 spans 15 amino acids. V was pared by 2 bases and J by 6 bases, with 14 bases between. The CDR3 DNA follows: TGTGCCAGCAGTTTAGATAGCGGCCCCCCCAATGAGCAGTTCTTC. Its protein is CASSLDSGPPNEQFF.

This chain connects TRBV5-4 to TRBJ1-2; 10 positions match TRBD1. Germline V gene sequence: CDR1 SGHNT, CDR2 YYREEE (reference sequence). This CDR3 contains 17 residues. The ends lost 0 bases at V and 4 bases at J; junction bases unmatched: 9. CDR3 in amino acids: CASSLAETGGFGYGYTF. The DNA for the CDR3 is TGTGCCAGCAGCTTGGCTGAGACAGGGGGCTTTGGCTATGGCTACACCTTC.

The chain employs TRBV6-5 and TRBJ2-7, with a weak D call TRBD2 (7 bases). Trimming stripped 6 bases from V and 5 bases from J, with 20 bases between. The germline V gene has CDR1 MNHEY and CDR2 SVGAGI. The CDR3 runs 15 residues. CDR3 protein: CASRPFRGGRDEQYF. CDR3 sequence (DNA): TGTGCCAGCAGACCTTTTCGCGGGGGCCGGGACGAGCAGTACTTC.

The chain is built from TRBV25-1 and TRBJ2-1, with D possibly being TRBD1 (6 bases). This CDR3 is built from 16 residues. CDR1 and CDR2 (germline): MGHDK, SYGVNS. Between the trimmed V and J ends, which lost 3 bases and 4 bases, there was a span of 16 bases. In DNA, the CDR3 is TGTGCCAGCAGTGACCCGACAGGAAGTCTTTACAATGAGCAGTTCTTC. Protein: CASSDPTGSLYNEQFF.

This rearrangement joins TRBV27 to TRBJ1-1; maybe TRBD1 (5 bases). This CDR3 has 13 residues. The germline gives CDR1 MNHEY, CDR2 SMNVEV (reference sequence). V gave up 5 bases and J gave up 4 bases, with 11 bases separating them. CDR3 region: CASSTTGSTEAFF. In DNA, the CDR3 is TGTGCCAGCAGTACTACAGGAAGCACTGAAGCTTTCTTT.

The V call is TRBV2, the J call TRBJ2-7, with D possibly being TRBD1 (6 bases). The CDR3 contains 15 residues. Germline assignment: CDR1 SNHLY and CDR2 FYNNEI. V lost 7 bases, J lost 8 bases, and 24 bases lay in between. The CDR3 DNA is TGTGCCAGCAAGGTTAGTCCCGGGACATCATATCAGCAGTACTTC. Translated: CASKVSPGTSYQQYF.

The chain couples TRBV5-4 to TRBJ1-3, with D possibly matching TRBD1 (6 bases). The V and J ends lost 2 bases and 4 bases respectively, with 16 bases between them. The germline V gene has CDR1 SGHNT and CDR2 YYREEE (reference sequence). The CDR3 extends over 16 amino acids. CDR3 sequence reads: CASSFRSDRTGNTIYF. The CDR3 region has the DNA TGTGCCAGCAGCTTTCGATCGGACAGAACGGGAAACACCATATATTTT. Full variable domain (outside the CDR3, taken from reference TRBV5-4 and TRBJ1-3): ETGVTQSPTHLIKTRGQQVTLRCSSQSGHNTVSWYQQALGQGPQFIFQYYREEENGRGNFPPRFSGLQFPNYSSELNVNALELDDSALYLCASSFRSDRTGNTIYFGEGSWLTVV.

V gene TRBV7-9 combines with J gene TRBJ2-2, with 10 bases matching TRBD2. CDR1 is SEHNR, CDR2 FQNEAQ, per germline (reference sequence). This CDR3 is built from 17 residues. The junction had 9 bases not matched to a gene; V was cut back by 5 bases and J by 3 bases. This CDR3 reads CASSTGLARIYTGELFF. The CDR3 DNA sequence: TGTGCCAGCAGCACGGGACTAGCGAGAATCTACACCGGGGAGCTGTTTTTT.

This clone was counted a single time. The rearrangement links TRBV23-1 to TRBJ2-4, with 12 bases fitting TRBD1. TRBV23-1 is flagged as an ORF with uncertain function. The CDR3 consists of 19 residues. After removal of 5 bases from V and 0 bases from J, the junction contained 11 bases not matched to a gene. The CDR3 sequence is CASSSGQGAFSLAKNIQYF. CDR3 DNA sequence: TGCGCCAGCAGTTCGGGACAGGGGGCATTCTCCCTAGCCAAAAACATTCAGTACTTC.

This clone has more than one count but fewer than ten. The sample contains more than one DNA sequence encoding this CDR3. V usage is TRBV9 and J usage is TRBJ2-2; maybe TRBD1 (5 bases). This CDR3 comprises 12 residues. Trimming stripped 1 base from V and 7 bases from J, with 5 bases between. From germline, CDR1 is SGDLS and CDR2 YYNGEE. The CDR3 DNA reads TGTGCCAGCAGCGTACAGGGCGGGGAGCTGTTTTTT. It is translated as CASSVQGGELFF.

CDR3 nucleotide sequence: TGTGCCAGCAGTTACTCCCCAGGGGCCGCAGATACGCAGTATTTT. It codes for CASSYSPGAADTQYF. The chain joins TRBV6-5 to TRBJ2-3; tentatively, D is TRBD1 (6 bases). The CDR3 spans 15 residues. V was shortened by 0 bases and J by 4 bases, with 11 bases between the two germline ends. Germline assignment: CDR1 MNHEY and CDR2 SVGAGI.

Here the CDR3 reads CASSHGEQPQHF. The CDR3 DNA reads TGTGCCAGCAGTCACGGGGAACAGCCCCAGCATTTT. The chain carries TRBV27 and TRBJ1-5; no firm D call. The V end lost 5 bases, the J end lost 7 bases, and 9 bases lay between the germline ends. The germline V gene has CDR1 MNHEY and CDR2 SMNVEV (reference sequence). The CDR3 loop spans 12 amino acids.

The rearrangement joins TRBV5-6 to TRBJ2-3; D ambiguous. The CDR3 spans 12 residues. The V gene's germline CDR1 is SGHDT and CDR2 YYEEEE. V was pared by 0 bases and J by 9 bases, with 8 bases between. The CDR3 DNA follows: TGTGCCAGCAGCTTGGTTGCGCGGACGCAGTATTTT. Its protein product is CASSLVARTQYF.

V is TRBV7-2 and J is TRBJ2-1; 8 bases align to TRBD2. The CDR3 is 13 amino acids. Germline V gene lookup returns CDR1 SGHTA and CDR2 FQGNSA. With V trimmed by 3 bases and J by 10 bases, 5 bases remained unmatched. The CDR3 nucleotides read TGTGCCAGCAGCTTGCGGGGGGCAAGAGAGCAGTTCTTC. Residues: CASSLRGAREQFF.